These 20 T cell receptor beta chains originate from one sample sequenced in a study of identical twins. TCRdb used MiXCR to reprocess the 5' RACE reads, holding one entry per CDR3 protein. The repertoire has 700,000 to 950,000 distinct CDR3 sequences, 10% to 15% of them found once; the top ten carry around 1.5%. The sample was also linked to a second study, of yellow fever vaccine responses in identical twins.

The sequenced material came from PBMCs. These receptors came from a woman younger than 30 in good health.

This clonotype was recorded at least ten times. The DNA for the CDR3 is TGTGCCATCAGGACCGGGACAGGCGACAATGAGCAGTTCTTC. Translated, it gives CAIRTGTGDNEQFF. The chain recombines TRBV10-3 with TRBJ2-1, with 8 positions matching TRBD1. J was trimmed by 5 bases and V by 6 bases; bases with no gene match: 6. Looked up from germline, CDR1 is ENHRY and CDR2 is SYGVKD. CDR3 length equals 14 residues.

The rearrangement uses TRBV24-1 and TRBJ2-1; D is perhaps TRBD2 (6 bases). Germline CDR1 reads KGHDR; CDR2 reads SFDVKD. Trimming stripped 1 base from V and 6 bases from J, with 15 bases between. This CDR3 comprises 16 residues. CDR3 amino acids: CATSDFVDFGGNEQFF. The CDR3 nucleotides read TGTGCCACCAGTGATTTCGTCGATTTCGGGGGCAATGAGCAGTTCTTC.

This clonotype was counted ten times or more. V is TRBV5-1 and J is TRBJ2-1; 8 bases match TRBD1. The CDR3 has 15 amino acids. V lost 4 bases, J lost 3 bases, and 6 bases stayed unmatched. The germline V gene encodes CDR1 SGHRS and CDR2 YFSETQ. The CDR3 sequence: CASSPGQGVYNEQFF. In DNA, the CDR3 is TGCGCCAGCAGCCCCGGACAGGGAGTCTACAATGAGCAGTTCTTC.

The rearrangement links TRBV5-5 to TRBJ1-6; D possibly corresponds to TRBD1 (5 bases). V was pared by 2 bases and J by 8 bases, with 23 bases between. The germline gives CDR1 SGHKS, CDR2 YYEKEE (reference sequence). The CDR3 consists of 18 residues. The CDR3 loop is CASSFRDRRPGSDSPLHF. The CDR3 DNA sequence: TGTGCCAGCAGCTTCCGGGACCGGAGGCCCGGGTCTGATTCACCCCTCCACTTT.

The chain couples TRBV27 to TRBJ1-6; the D is unclear. CDR3 size: 13 residues. Germline V gene data show CDR1 as MNHEY and CDR2 as SMNVEV (reference sequence). Trimming took off 7 bases at V and 9 bases at J, with 13 bases between the two ends. In nucleotides, the CDR3 is TGTGCCAGCAAGAGGGATGTTATTTCACCCCTCCACTTT. The encoded protein is CASKRDVISPLHF.

In this sample, this clonotype turned up many times. The rearrangement joins TRBV25-1 to TRBJ1-1; TRBD1 might be the D (5 bases). Germline V gene data show CDR1 as MGHDK and CDR2 as SYGVNS. Trimming left V 2 bases short and J 0 bases short, with 10 bases between. There are 15 residues in the CDR3. Written as DNA, the CDR3 is TGTGCCAGCAGTGAAGCAGGGCCACTGAACACTGAAGCTTTCTTT. It translates to CASSEAGPLNTEAFF.

The gene calls are TRBV6-1 and TRBJ2-7; D is possibly TRBD1 or TRBD2 (5 bases each). The V gene's germline CDR1 is MNHNS and CDR2 SASEGT. Trimming left V 3 bases short and J 2 bases short, with 11 bases between. The CDR3 has 14 amino acids. The DNA of the CDR3 is TGTGCCAGCAGTGATTGGGACGGTCCCTACGAGCAGTACGTC. Translated, it gives CASSDWDGPYEQYV.

In this sample, this clonotype turned up many times. CDR3 amino acids: CASSLVILSYNEQFF. CDR3 DNA sequence: TGCGCCAGCAGCTTGGTAATTTTATCCTACAATGAGCAGTTCTTC. V gene TRBV5-1 combines with J gene TRBJ2-1; no reliable D call. In germline, CDR1 is SGHRS, CDR2 YFSETQ. The CDR3 spans 15 residues. With 0 bases removed from V and 1 base from J, the gap between germline ends came to 8 bases.

The V gene is TRBV7-9, the J gene TRBJ2-3; D might be TRBD2 (5 bases). The CDR3 totals 17 residues. Germline CDR1 and CDR2: SEHNR and FQNEAQ (reference sequence). Between the trimmed V and J ends, which lost 5 bases and 0 bases, there was a span of 18 bases. The CDR3 DNA sequence: TGTGCCAGCAGCCCCCGCGCGGAGGACGGGAGCACAGATACGCAGTATTTT. This sequence encodes CASSPRAEDGSTDTQYF.

The CDR3 region is CASSFFAGVTDTQYF. CDR3 bases: TGTGCCAGCAGTTTCTTTGCAGGGGTCACAGATACGCAGTATTTT. V and J are TRBV7-9 and TRBJ2-3, with TRBD1 as a possible D gene (6 bases). Germline-derived CDR1 and CDR2 are SEHNR and FQNEAQ (reference sequence). The CDR3 covers 15 residues. The germline V and J ends were trimmed by 6 bases and 2 bases, with 15 bases remaining between them.

This clonotype was seen a handful of times. V gene TRBV6-5 combines with J gene TRBJ2-2, with D maybe TRBD2 (5 bases). The CDR3 extends over 15 amino acids. In germline, CDR1 is MNHEY, CDR2 SVGAGI. Trimming took 1 base from V and 3 from J, leaving 9 bases between them. The chain's CDR3 is CASSYYSGDTGELFF. The CDR3 nucleotides read TGTGCCAGCAGTTACTATTCCGGGGACACCGGGGAGCTGTTTTTT.

This clonotype was picked up a small number of times. V gene TRBV2 combines with J gene TRBJ2-1, with 10 bases matching TRBD2. V dropped 0 bases and J dropped 7; count of bases not matched to a gene: 12. CDR1 SNHLY and CDR2 FYNNEI come from the germline V gene. This CDR3 contains 18 residues. In DNA form, the CDR3 reads TGTGCCAGCAGTGAAGCGCTTCGTTCTAGCGGGAGTCAGAATGAGCAGTTCTTC. This codes for CASSEALRSSGSQNEQFF.

J is TRBJ2-7 and V is TRBV20-1; TRBD2 is a possible D gene (6 bases). V was cut by 6 bases and J by 0 bases, with 18 bases left in between. The CDR3 runs to 15 residues. Germline loops: CDR1 DFQATT, CDR2 SNEGSKA (reference sequence). CDR3 DNA sequence: TGCAGTGCGAAGAGAGAGTCTAGCGACTCCTACGAGCAGTACTTC. Its protein product is CSAKRESSDSYEQYF.

This clonotype came up many times. This chain connects TRBV4-1 to TRBJ2-1, with D perhaps matching TRBD1 (7 bases). The length of the CDR3 is 18 residues. Germline CDR1 and CDR2: MGHRA and YSYEKL. Trimming took off 0 bases at V and 2 bases at J, with 17 bases between the two ends. In DNA, the CDR3 is TGCGCCAGCAGCCAAGATCAAAGACAGGGAGGTCCCTACAATGAGCAGTTCTTC. This codes for CASSQDQRQGGPYNEQFF.

This rearrangement joins TRBV11-2 to TRBJ1-6; D gene ambiguous. The CDR3 runs to 16 residues. V lost 3 bases and J 5 bases, leaving 14 bases between the germline ends. The germline V gene encodes CDR1 SGHAT and CDR2 FQNNGV. The chain's CDR3 is CASSFPGVFHNSPLHF. CDR3 in DNA: TGTGCCAGCAGCTTCCCCGGGGTTTTTCATAATTCACCCCTCCACTTT.

This clonotype was seen ten or more times. The rearrangement uses TRBV5-1 and TRBJ2-7; D unresolved. V was trimmed by 1 base and J by 2 bases, leaving 7 bases between them. Germline-derived CDR1 and CDR2 are SGHRS and YFSETQ. CDR3 length: 13 residues. This CDR3 is CASSLLPTYEQYF. The CDR3 nucleotides are TGCGCCAGCAGCTTGCTTCCTACCTACGAGCAGTACTTC.

In its sample, this clonotype was seen many times. V usage is TRBV5-1 and J usage is TRBJ2-1; the D gene is possibly TRBD1 (5 bases). V dropped 1 base and J dropped 7 bases, with 15 bases sitting between them. There are 15 residues in the CDR3. Germline CDR1 and CDR2: SGHRS and YFSETQ. The CDR3 loop reads CASSLRTSVTNEQFF. Written as DNA, the CDR3 is TGCGCCAGCAGCTTGAGGACATCCGTCACGAATGAGCAGTTCTTC. The variable domain in full, completed from reference TRBV5-1 and TRBJ2-1, reads KAGVTQTPRYLIKTRGQQVTLSCSPISGHRSVSWYQQTPGQGLQFLFEYFSETQRNKGNFPGRFSGRQFSNSRSEMNVSTLELGDSALYLCASSLRTSVTNEQFFGPGTRLTVL.

The J gene is TRBJ2-3, the V gene TRBV4-1; TRBD2 matches 8 bases. The junction had 6 bases not matched to a gene; V was cut back by 1 base and J by 3 bases. CDR3 length: 16 residues. Germline V lookup: CDR1 MGHRA, CDR2 YSYEKL. The CDR3 DNA reads TGCGCCAGCAGCCAAGTTGTCGGGGGGGCGACAGATACGCAGTATTTT. Translating gives CASSQVVGGATDTQYF.

This clonotype was seen at least ten times. This sequence joins TRBV7-9 and TRBJ2-1; 7 bases align to TRBD1. Germline V gene lookup returns CDR1 SEHNR and CDR2 FQNEAQ (reference sequence). The CDR3 is 15 residues long. V lost 3 bases and J lost 1; bases outside the gene matches: 3. The CDR3 region has the DNA TGTGCCAGCAGCTTGACAGGGAAATCCTACAATGAGCAGTTCTTC. It yields the protein CASSLTGKSYNEQFF.

This clonotype came up many times. CDR3 nucleotide sequence: TGTGCCAGCAGTCGGCTAGCGGGAGGGGACAATGAGCAGTTCTTC. Its protein is CASSRLAGGDNEQFF. The genes are TRBV12-3 or TRBV12-4 and TRBJ2-1; 12 bases map to TRBD2. V lost 5 bases to trimming and J lost 5 bases; unmatched junction nucleotides: 4. The CDR3 runs to 15 residues.